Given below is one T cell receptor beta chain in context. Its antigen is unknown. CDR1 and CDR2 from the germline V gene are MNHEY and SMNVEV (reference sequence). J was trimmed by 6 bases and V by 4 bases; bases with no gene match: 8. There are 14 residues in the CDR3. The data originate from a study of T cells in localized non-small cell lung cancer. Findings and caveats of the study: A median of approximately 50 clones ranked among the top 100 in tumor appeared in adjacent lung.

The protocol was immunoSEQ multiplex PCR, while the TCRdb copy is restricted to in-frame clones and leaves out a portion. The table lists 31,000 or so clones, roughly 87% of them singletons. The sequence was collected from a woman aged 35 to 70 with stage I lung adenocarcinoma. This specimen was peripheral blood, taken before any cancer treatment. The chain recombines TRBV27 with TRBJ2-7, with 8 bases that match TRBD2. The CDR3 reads CASSSGTRWREQYF. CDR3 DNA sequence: TGTGCCAGCAGTTCCGGGACTAGGTGGCGCGAGCAGTACTTC.